The clone carrying this T cell receptor beta chain has just a few counts. The antigen is unknown. The CDR3 totals 14 residues. The V and J ends lost 4 bases and 8 bases, in that order; junction bases with no gene match: 9. Germline V gene sequence: CDR1 SGHKS, CDR2 YYEKEE (reference sequence). These data come from a study of cytomegalovirus exposure and HLA in healthy donors. General observations from the study: Some V segments (TRBV6-2 and TRBV6-3 among them) were excluded as indistinguishable. In a later analysis, compared with equally common non-associated chains, HLA-associated beta chains were more expanded.

With 60 Vbeta and 13 Jbeta primers, the PCR was carried out. Measured with immunoSEQ multiplex PCR; TCRdb has only the in-frame clones, and not every one. This sample has over 150,000 clones, with roughly 76% found just once. The TCR originated in a male donor in good health and CMV-seronegative. Sequenced material: PBMCs. The rearrangement uses TRBV5-5 and TRBJ2-1; 7 bases are a match to TRBD1. The DNA for the CDR3 is TGTGCCAGCAGCACGACAGGGTTCCTCGATGAGCAGTTCTTC. It specifies CASSTTGFLDEQFF.